This T cell receptor beta chain was recorded in a study of spatial heterogeneity in lung cancer. Study-level information: Detection of beta-chain sequences consistently exceeded that of alpha-chain sequences. Each distinct TCR and UMI combination averaged more than ten appearances in raw reads.

The time point: sample taken at primary tumor resection. The authors sequenced whole RNA from tumor, nontumor lung or frozen PBMC without sorting. This clonotype was observed at least ten times. TCRdb itself ran the 5' RACE reads through MiXCR, one entry per CDR3 protein. The sample shows around 48,000 distinct CDR3 sequences, less than 6% of them seen only once. The trim removed 4 bases at V and 3 bases at J, leaving 10 bases unmatched. The CDR3 extends over 16 amino acids. Germline CDR1 reads LGHDT; CDR2 reads YNNKEL (reference sequence). The sequences come from PBMCs, collected at surgery. The gene calls are TRBV3-1 and TRBJ2-7; TRBD2 matches at 9 bases. The sequence was collected from a male donor with early-stage non-small cell lung cancer. The CDR3 reads CASSPDLAGNFYEQYF. The DNA for the CDR3 is TGTGCCAGCAGCCCGGACCTAGCGGGGAACTTCTACGAGCAGTACTTC.